This entry concerns a single TCR beta chain. The antigen remains unidentified. The data were taken from a study of cytomegalovirus exposure and HLA in healthy donors. General study points: What was likely a sequencing artifact was a cluster of highly shared sequence variants.

The CDR3 is made up of 13 amino acids. Germline V lookup: CDR1 MNHEY, CDR2 SVGAGI. 60 Vbeta and 13 Jbeta primers were used in PCR. Assay used: immunoSEQ multiplex PCR; TCRdb lists only in-frame clones, some missing. The repertoire has roughly 63,000 clones, 75% of them found once; the top ten carry under 30%. This sequence was found in a woman in her 40s in good health and CMV-seropositive. The specimen sequenced was PBMCs. This rearrangement joins TRBV6-5 to TRBJ2-5, with D maybe TRBD1 (6 bases). The J call could be wrong; TRBJ2-7 is a better fit for the DNA end. The chain's CDR3 is CASSRGHTYEQYF. The DNA of the CDR3 is TGTGCCAGCAGTAGGGGACATACTTACGAGCAGTACTTC.